This T cell receptor beta chain appears in the sequencing data of a study of T cell clonality in common variable immunodeficiency. Regarding the study as a whole: Patient heterogeneity in the CVID cohort limited correlations between repertoire features and clinical complications. Compared with healthy controls, CVID subjects showed increased TCRbeta clonality, mostly in about a third. Fewer TCRbeta clones were shared among CVID subjects than controls.

There are 12 residues in the CDR3. Germline-derived CDR1 and CDR2 are SGHRS and YFSETQ. The V gene end was trimmed by 4 bases and the J gene end by 10 bases; junction bases not matched to a gene: 4. This clone showed up many times. Its antigen is unidentified. The read ends 3 residues shy of where the CDR3 ends; the end is completed using the germline J gene. Sequencing input was equivalent genomic DNA from CVID and controls. Here immunoSEQ multiplex PCR was the method, and the copy in TCRdb shows in-frame clones only, minus some. This sample comprises over 40,000 clones, none seen once only. This chain links TRBV5-1 with TRBJ1-4; TRBD1 agrees at 7 bases. Sequencing used peripheral blood mononuclear cells. This TCR was sampled from a person between 18 and 70 years old in good health. This CDR3 reads CASSRQGAKLFF. The sequenced CDR3 bases are TGCGCCAGCAGCAGACAGGGCGCAAAA.